These 26 T cell receptor beta chains were sequenced from one sample in a study of CD8 T cells in ankylosing spondylitis. Study-level points and caveats: Among TCR beta sequences, a motif of about 8 highly homologous variants appeared characteristic of ankylosing spondylitis blood.

Antigen specificity for these receptors is unknown. Each CDR3 protein is one row after TCRdb ran MiXCR on the 5' RACE reads. In the table there are 390,000 or so distinct CDR3 sequences, around 24% of which are singletons. Sequencing was carried out using blood, either unsorted or a sorted T cell fraction (not recorded which). Receptors were obtained from a male donor with ankylosing spondylitis.

The J gene is TRBJ1-5, the V gene TRBV20-1; tentative D call: TRBD1 (5 bases). The V gene lost 6 bases and the J gene lost 8 bases, with 17 bases spanning the gap. The germline gives CDR1 DFQATT, CDR2 SNEGSKA (reference sequence). This CDR3 region has 13 residues. This CDR3 is CSAQNRNSEPQHF. The CDR3 DNA reads as TGCAGTGCCCAGAACAGGAATAGTGAGCCCCAGCATTTT.

The gene calls are TRBV7-9 and TRBJ1-2; 9 bases agree with TRBD1. This CDR3 has 15 amino acids. Germline V lookup: CDR1 SEHNR, CDR2 FQNEAQ (reference sequence). V lost 1 base and J lost 7; bases outside the gene matches: 7. The CDR3 nucleotides read TGTGCCAGCAGCTTAGTAGGACAGGGGACGGTTGGCTACACCTTC. Translation gives CASSLVGQGTVGYTF.

This clonotype has ten or more counts. The chain links TRBV5-6 to TRBJ2-1; 7 bases fit TRBD1. J gave up 2 bases and V 1 base, and 0 bases lay outside the gene matches. Germline V gives CDR1 SGHDT, CDR2 YYEEEE. The CDR3 length is 14 residues. CDR3 sequence (DNA): TGTGCCAGCAGCTTGCAGGGGGCCTACAATGAGCAGTTCTTC. Protein product: CASSLQGAYNEQFF. Based on the CDR3 plus reference TRBV5-6 and TRBJ2-1, the full variable domain is DAGVTQSPTHLIKTRGQQVTLRCSPKSGHDTVSWYQQALGQGPQFIFQYYEEEERQRGNFPDRFSGHQFPNYSSELNVNALLLGDSALYLCASSLQGAYNEQFFGPGTRLTVL.

The chain links TRBV5-5 to TRBJ2-1; D gene unclear. V dropped 8 bases and J dropped 1 base, with 10 bases sitting between them. The CDR3 covers 13 residues. Germline CDR1 reads SGHKS; CDR2 reads YYEKEE (reference sequence). The CDR3 DNA reads as TGTGCCAGTTCACTGACTTCCTACAATGAGCAGTTCTTC. This translates into CASSLTSYNEQFF.

The sample holds a few counts of this clonotype. The chain employs TRBV7-9 and TRBJ2-7; 7 positions agree with TRBD2. The CDR3 is 15 residues long. The V gene's germline CDR1 is SEHNR and CDR2 FQNEAQ (reference sequence). The V and J ends lost 8 bases and 4 bases, in that order; junction bases with no gene match: 14. CDR3 region: CASSPRAGDGYEQYF. The DNA of the CDR3 is TGTGCCAGCTCACCTAGGGCGGGAGACGGGTACGAGCAGTACTTC.

The rearrangement joins TRBV21-1 to TRBJ2-2. TRBV21-1 has pseudogene status. CDR3 length: 13 residues. CDR3 bases: TGTGCCAGCAGCAAGGGGTTCTCCGGGGAGCTGTTTTTT. It codes for CASSKGFSGELFF.

J is TRBJ1-1 and V is TRBV28; no reliable D call. The germline gives CDR1 MDHEN, CDR2 SYDVKM. The CDR3 consists of 13 residues. V was pared by 4 bases and J by 2 bases, with 8 bases between. CDR3 protein: CASSSQPNTEAFF. In nucleotides, the CDR3 is TGTGCCAGCAGTTCACAGCCCAACACTGAAGCTTTCTTT.

In this sample, this clonotype turned up a few times. The CDR3 is CASSLLGADTGELFF. The CDR3 bases are TGCGCCAGCAGCTTGTTGGGAGCCGACACCGGGGAGCTGTTTTTT. V usage is TRBV5-1 and J usage is TRBJ2-2; perhaps TRBD2 as D (5 bases). V lost 1 base, J lost 3 bases, and 10 bases lay in between. The CDR3 runs to 15 residues. Germline assignment: CDR1 SGHRS and CDR2 YFSETQ.

This clonotype was counted a few times. CDR3 sequence (DNA): TGCAGTGCCCCCCCCGGAGTTGGGACAGATACGCAGTATTTT. It yields the protein CSAPPGVGTDTQYF. The gene calls are TRBV20-1 and TRBJ2-3, with unresolved D. V dropped 6 bases and J dropped 3 bases, with 16 bases sitting between them. Germline CDR1 DFQATT, CDR2 SNEGSKA (reference sequence). The CDR3 extends over 14 amino acids.

Many counts were recorded for this clonotype. The chain has TRBV20-1 and TRBJ2-1; 9 bases are shared with TRBD1. Germline-derived CDR1 and CDR2 are DFQATT and SNEGSKA (reference sequence). The V segment lost 2 bases and the J segment 8 bases; nucleotides outside the gene matches: 13. The CDR3 runs to 16 residues. The CDR3 sequence is CSARPLDGQGTDEQFF. As DNA, the CDR3 is TGCAGTGCTAGACCCCTCGACGGACAGGGGACAGATGAGCAGTTCTTC.

This chain uses TRBV9 with TRBJ2-7, with 7 bases fitting TRBD2. The junction had 11 bases not matched to a gene; V was cut back by 3 bases and J by 5 bases. The V gene's germline CDR1 is SGDLS and CDR2 YYNGEE. The CDR3 consists of 15 residues. CDR3 protein: CASSAWGVAGDEQYF. CDR3 nucleotides: TGTGCCAGCAGCGCCTGGGGGGTAGCGGGTGACGAGCAGTACTTC.

The chain is built from TRBV5-1 and TRBJ2-1; tentative D call: TRBD2 (6 bases). This CDR3 has 16 residues. CDR1 SGHRS and CDR2 YFSETQ come from the germline V gene. V shed 3 bases and J shed 2 bases, with 15 bases lying between them. The CDR3 region is CASSSTAGTAYNEQFF. Here the CDR3 DNA reads TGCGCCAGCAGCTCCACCGCCGGGACTGCCTACAATGAGCAGTTCTTC. The full variable domain, in which reference TRBV5-1 and TRBJ2-1 provide the parts outside the CDR3, is KAGVTQTPRYLIKTRGQQVTLSCSPISGHRSVSWYQQTPGQGLQFLFEYFSETQRNKGNFPGRFSGRQFSNSRSEMNVSTLELGDSALYLCASSSTAGTAYNEQFFGPGTRLTVL.

The chain joins TRBV5-1 to TRBJ2-7; 10 positions match TRBD2. Germline CDR1 and CDR2: SGHRS and YFSETQ. The CDR3 sequence is 16 residues long. J lost 1 base, V lost 4 bases, and 8 bases had no gene match. The CDR3: CASSLRPGLASYEQYF. DNA of the CDR3: TGCGCCAGCAGCCTCCGACCGGGACTAGCGTCCTACGAGCAGTACTTC.

This rearrangement joins TRBV21-1 to TRBJ2-7; the table's D call, TRBD1, has no DNA check behind it. TRBV21-1 is a pseudogene. The length of the CDR3 is 15 residues. As DNA, the CDR3 is TGTGCCAGCAGCACCAGACAGGCCTTTTGCTACGAGCAGTACTTC. Translated, it gives CASSTRQAFCYEQYF.

The chain recombines TRBV3-1 with TRBJ1-2; 7 positions match TRBD1. In germline, CDR1 is LGHDT, CDR2 YNNKEL (reference sequence). The CDR3 is 14 amino acids. After removal of 4 bases from V and 4 bases from J, the junction contained 6 bases not matched to a gene. The CDR3: CASSPGTAAYGYTF. The CDR3 coding sequence is TGTGCCAGCAGCCCCGGGACAGCTGCCTATGGCTACACCTTC.

This clonotype occurred a few times. V usage is TRBV20-1 and J usage is TRBJ2-2; the match to TRBD2 covers 7 bases. Germline V gives CDR1 DFQATT, CDR2 SNEGSKA (reference sequence). The CDR3 totals 16 residues. Trimming at V came to 6 bases and at J to 3 bases, leaving 13 bases not matched to a gene. CDR3 sequence: CSALLSLAEYTGELFF. The CDR3 DNA follows: TGCAGTGCCCTCTTAAGCCTAGCGGAGTACACCGGGGAGCTGTTTTTT.

CDR3: CASSTGTRGNEQFF. The CDR3 DNA reads TGTGCCAGCAGTACCGGGACTAGGGGCAATGAGCAGTTCTTC. J is TRBJ2-1 and V is TRBV6-1, with 8 bases that match TRBD2. The germline V gene has CDR1 MNHNS and CDR2 SASEGT. Unmatched junction bases numbered 6, after V lost 5 bases and J lost 6 bases. The CDR3 loop spans 14 amino acids.

This chain uses TRBV12-3 or TRBV12-4 with TRBJ2-2; maybe TRBD1 (6 bases). V lost 1 base to trimming and J lost 1 base, with 10 bases between them. This CDR3 comprises 16 residues. Here the CDR3 DNA reads TGTGCCAGCAGTTTAGGGACAGCTAGGAACACCGGGGAGCTGTTTTTT. Its translation is CASSLGTARNTGELFF.

This clonotype was detected ten times or more. The chain has TRBV12-3 or TRBV12-4 and TRBJ2-7; D call uncertain. Trimming took off 1 base at V and 3 bases at J, with 7 bases between the two ends. The CDR3 has 13 amino acids. The CDR3 here is CASSLGSDYEQYF. As DNA, the CDR3 is TGTGCCAGCAGTTTAGGAAGCGACTACGAGCAGTACTTC.

V is TRBV5-1 and J is TRBJ1-1, with D possibly being TRBD1 (5 bases). Germline V lookup: CDR1 SGHRS, CDR2 YFSETQ. With 2 bases removed from V and 6 bases from J, the gap between germline ends came to 14 bases. The CDR3 runs to 14 residues. The CDR3 spells CASSFRGPGAEAFF. CDR3 DNA: TGCGCCAGCAGCTTCCGGGGCCCAGGTGCTGAAGCTTTCTTT.

The chain recombines TRBV2 with TRBJ1-4; 7 bases align to TRBD1. V dropped 3 bases and J dropped 3; count of bases not matched to a gene: 13. Germline CDR1 reads SNHLY; CDR2 reads FYNNEI. This CDR3 comprises 18 residues. This CDR3 reads CASSDGLTGKRANEKLFF. Written as DNA, the CDR3 is TGTGCCAGCAGTGATGGTTTGACAGGGAAAAGGGCTAATGAAAAACTGTTTTTT.

In its sample, this clonotype was seen a few times. The rearrangement links TRBV9 to TRBJ2-7; 9 nucleotides agree with TRBD1. With 0 bases clipped from V and 5 bases from J, the junction kept 9 bases outside the gene matches. The CDR3 is 16 amino acids. Germline V gene lookup returns CDR1 SGDLS and CDR2 YYNGEE. The CDR3 DNA sequence: TGTGCCAGCAGCGTAGGAGGGGGGACAGGGATCCACGAGCAGTACTTC. Protein product: CASSVGGGTGIHEQYF.

This clonotype was counted only a few times. The genes are TRBV9 and TRBJ2-7, with a possible D match to TRBD2 (6 bases). V was pared by 0 bases and J by 0 bases, with 10 bases between. The germline gives CDR1 SGDLS, CDR2 YYNGEE. This CDR3 comprises 15 residues. The CDR3 sequence is CASSVGFSGSYEQYF. The CDR3 nucleotides read TGTGCCAGCAGCGTAGGTTTTAGCGGCTCCTACGAGCAGTACTTC. Variable domain in full (rest from reference TRBV9 and TRBJ2-7): DSGVTQTPKHLITATGQRVTLRCSPRSGDLSVYWYQQSLDQGLQFLIQYYNGEERAKGNILERFSAQQFPDLHSELNLSSLELGDSALYFCASSVGFSGSYEQYFGPGTRLTVT.

This rearrangement joins TRBV7-2 to TRBJ2-1; 7 bases line up with TRBD2. Germline-derived CDR1 and CDR2 are SGHTA and FQGNSA. V shed 1 base and J 3 bases; nucleotides not matched to a gene: 9. The CDR3 is 17 residues long. The CDR3 bases are TGTGCCAGCAGCTTAGTAAGCACCGGGACTATCTACAATGAGCAGTTCTTC. Translated: CASSLVSTGTIYNEQFF.

The rearrangement uses TRBV30 and TRBJ2-3, with 7 positions matching TRBD2. V shed 5 bases and J 9 bases; nucleotides not matched to a gene: 5. The CDR3 spans 11 residues. The V gene's germline CDR1 is GTSNPN and CDR2 SVGIG (reference sequence). The CDR3 DNA reads as TGTGCCTGGGGCGGGAGTGGGACGCAGTATTTT. Translation gives CAWGGSGTQYF.

The sample holds a few counts of this clonotype. The CDR3 coding sequence is TGCAGTGCCAATCGAGAAAGCATGGGCTACGAGCAGTACTTC. Protein sequence: CSANRESMGYEQYF. V usage is TRBV20-1 and J usage is TRBJ2-7; D not certain. CDR3 length: 14 amino acids. V lost 6 bases, J lost 3 bases, and 18 bases lay in between. The germline V gene has CDR1 DFQATT and CDR2 SNEGSKA (reference sequence).